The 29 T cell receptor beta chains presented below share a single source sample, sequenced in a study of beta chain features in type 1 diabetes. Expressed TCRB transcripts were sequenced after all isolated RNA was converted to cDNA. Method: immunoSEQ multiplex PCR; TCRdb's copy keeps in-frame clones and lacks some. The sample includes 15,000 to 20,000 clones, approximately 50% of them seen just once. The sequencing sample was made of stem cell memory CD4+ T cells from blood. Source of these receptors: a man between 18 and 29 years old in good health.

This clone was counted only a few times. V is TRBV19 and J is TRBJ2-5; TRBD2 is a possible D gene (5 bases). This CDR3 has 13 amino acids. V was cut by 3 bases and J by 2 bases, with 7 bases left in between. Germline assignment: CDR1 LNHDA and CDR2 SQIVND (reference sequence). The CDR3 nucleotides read TGTGCCAGTAGTATCCGACTACAAGAGACCCAGTACTTC. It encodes CASSIRLQETQYF.

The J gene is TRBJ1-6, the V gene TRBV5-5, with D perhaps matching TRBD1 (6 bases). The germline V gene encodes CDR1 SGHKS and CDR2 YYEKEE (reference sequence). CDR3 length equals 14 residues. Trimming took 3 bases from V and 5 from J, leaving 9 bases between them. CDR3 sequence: CASSYGQHNSPLHF. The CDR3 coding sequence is TGTGCCAGCAGCTATGGACAGCATAATTCACCCCTCCACTTT.

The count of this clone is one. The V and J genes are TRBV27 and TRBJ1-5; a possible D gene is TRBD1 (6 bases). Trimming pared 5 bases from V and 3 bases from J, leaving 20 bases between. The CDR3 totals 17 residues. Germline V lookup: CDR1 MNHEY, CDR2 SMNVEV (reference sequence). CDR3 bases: TGTGCCAGCAGTCCCGCCCTTTCACAGGGTATCAATCAGCCCCAGCATTTT. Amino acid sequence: CASSPALSQGINQPQHF.

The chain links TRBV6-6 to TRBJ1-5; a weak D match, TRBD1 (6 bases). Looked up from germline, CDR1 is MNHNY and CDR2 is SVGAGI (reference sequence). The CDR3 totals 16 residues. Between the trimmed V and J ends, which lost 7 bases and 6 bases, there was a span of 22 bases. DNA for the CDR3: TGTGCCAGCATTCACTCGGGGGCAGGGAAAGGTCAGCCCCAGCATTTT. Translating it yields CASIHSGAGKGQPQHF.

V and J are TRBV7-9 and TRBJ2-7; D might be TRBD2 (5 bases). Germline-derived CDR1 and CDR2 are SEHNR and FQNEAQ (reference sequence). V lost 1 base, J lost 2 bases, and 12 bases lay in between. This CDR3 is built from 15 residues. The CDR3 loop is CASSLGATTTYEQYF. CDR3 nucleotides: TGTGCCAGCAGCTTAGGTGCGACTACAACCTACGAGCAGTACTTC. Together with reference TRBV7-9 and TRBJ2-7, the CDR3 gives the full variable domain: DTGVSQNPRHKITKRGQNVTFRCDPISEHNRLYWYRQTLGQGPEFLTYFQNEAQLEKSRLLSDRFSAERPKGSFSTLEIQRTEQGDSAMYLCASSLGATTTYEQYFGPGTRLTVT.

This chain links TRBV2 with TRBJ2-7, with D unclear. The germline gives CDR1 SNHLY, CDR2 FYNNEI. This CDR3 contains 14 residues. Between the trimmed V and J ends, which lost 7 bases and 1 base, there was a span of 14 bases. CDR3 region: CASTPGGISYEQYF. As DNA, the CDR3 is TGTGCCAGCACCCCGGGTGGTATTTCCTACGAGCAGTACTTC.

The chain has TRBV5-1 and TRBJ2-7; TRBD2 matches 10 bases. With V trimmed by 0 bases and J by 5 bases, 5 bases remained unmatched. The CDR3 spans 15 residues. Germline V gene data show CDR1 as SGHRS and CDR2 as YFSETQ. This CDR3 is CASSLGLAGAHEQYF. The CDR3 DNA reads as TGCGCCAGCAGCTTGGGGCTAGCGGGAGCCCACGAGCAGTACTTC.

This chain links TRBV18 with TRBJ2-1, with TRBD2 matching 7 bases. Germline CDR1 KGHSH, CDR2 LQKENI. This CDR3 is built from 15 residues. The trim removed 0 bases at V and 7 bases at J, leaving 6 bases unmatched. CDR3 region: CASSPPSGGGNEQFF. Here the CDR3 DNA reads TGTGCCAGCTCACCACCTTCGGGAGGTGGGAATGAGCAGTTCTTC.

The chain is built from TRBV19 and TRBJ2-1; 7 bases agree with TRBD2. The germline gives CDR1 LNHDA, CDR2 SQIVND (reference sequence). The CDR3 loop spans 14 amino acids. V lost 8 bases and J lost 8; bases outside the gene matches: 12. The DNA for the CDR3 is TGTGCCAGTGGGAGCCGGGGGGTTAACGATGAGCAGTTCTTC. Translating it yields CASGSRGVNDEQFF.

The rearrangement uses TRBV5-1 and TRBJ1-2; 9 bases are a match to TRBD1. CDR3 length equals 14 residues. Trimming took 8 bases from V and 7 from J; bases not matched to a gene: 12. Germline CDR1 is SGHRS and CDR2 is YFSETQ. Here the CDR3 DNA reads TGCGCCAGTTCGACCGGGACAGGGCTAGGTGGCTACACCTTC. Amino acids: CASSTGTGLGGYTF.

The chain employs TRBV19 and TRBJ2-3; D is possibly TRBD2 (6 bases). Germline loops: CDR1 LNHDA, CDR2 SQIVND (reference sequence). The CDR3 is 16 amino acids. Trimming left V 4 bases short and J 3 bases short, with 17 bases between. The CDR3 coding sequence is TGTGCCAGTAGTACAACCCCCGGGGGATCAACAGATACGCAGTATTTT. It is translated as CASSTTPGGSTDTQYF.

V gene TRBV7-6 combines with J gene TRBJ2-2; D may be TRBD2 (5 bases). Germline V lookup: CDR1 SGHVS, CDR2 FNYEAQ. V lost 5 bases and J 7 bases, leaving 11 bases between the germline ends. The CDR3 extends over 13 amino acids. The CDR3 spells CASSPTAGGELFF. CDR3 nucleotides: TGTGCCAGCAGCCCGACGGCGGGCGGGGAGCTGTTTTTT.

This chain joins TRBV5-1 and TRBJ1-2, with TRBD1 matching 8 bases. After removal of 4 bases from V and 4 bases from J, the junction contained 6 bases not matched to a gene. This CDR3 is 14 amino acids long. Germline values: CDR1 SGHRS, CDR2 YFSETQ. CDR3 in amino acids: CASSLTGQGYGYTF. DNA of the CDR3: TGCGCCAGCAGCCTGACCGGACAGGGCTATGGCTACACCTTC.

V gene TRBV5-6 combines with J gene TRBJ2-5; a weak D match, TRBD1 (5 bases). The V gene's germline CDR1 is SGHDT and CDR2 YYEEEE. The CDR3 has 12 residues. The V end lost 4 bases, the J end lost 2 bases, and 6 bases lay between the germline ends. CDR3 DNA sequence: TGTGCCAGCAGCAGACAGCAAGAGACCCAGTACTTC. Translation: CASSRQQETQYF.

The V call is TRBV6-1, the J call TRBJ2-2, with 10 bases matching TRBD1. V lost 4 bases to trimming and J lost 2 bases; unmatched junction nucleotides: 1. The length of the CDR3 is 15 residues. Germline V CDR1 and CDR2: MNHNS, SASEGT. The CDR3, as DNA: TGTGCCAGCAGTGGGACAGGGGGTAACACCGGGGAGCTGTTTTTT. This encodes CASSGTGGNTGELFF.

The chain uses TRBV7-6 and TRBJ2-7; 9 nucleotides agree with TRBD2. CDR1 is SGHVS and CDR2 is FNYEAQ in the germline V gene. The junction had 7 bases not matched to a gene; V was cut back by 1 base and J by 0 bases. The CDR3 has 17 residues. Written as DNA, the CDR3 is TGTGCCAGCAGCTTAGGGGGCGGGAGGGCCAGCTCCTACGAGCAGTACTTC. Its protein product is CASSLGGGRASSYEQYF.

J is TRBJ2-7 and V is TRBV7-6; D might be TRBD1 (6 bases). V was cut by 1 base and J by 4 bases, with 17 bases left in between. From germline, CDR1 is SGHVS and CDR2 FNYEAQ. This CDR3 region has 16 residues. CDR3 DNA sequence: TGTGCCAGCAGCTTAGTCGAAGAGGCAGGGGTGTACGAGCAGTACTTC. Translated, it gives CASSLVEEAGVYEQYF.

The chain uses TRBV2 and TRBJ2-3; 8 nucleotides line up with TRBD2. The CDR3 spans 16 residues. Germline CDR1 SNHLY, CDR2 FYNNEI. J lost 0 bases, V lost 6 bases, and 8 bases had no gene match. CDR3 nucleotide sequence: TGTGCCAGCAGCCGTGAACTAGCGGAAAGCACAGATACGCAGTATTTT. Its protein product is CASSRELAESTDTQYF.

The CDR3 protein is CASSTTHTDTQYF. CDR3 DNA: TGTGCCAGCAGCACTACCCACACAGATACGCAGTATTTT. The V call is TRBV9, the J call TRBJ2-3; D unclear. The V end lost 4 bases, the J end lost 2 bases, and 8 bases lay between the germline ends. In germline, CDR1 is SGDLS, CDR2 YYNGEE. The CDR3 has 13 residues.

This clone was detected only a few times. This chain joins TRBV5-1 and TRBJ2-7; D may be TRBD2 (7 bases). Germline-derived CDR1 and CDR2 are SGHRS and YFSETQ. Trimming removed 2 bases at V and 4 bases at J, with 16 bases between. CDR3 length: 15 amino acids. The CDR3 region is CASSFEGGARYEQYF. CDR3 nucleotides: TGCGCCAGCAGCTTTGAGGGGGGGGCGAGATACGAGCAGTACTTC.

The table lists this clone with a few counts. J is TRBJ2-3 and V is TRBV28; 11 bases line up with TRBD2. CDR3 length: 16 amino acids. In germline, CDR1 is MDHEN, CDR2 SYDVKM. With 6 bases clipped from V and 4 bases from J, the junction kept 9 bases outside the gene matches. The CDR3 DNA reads TGTGCCAGCAGACCGAGGCTAGCGGGGGGACCAGATACGCAGTATTTT. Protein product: CASRPRLAGGPDTQYF.

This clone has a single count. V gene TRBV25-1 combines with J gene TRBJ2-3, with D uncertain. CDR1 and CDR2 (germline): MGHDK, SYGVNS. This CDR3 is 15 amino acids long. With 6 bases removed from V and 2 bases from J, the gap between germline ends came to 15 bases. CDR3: CASSPTRPLTDTQYF. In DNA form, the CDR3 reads TGTGCCAGCAGCCCGACACGACCTCTCACAGATACGCAGTATTTT.

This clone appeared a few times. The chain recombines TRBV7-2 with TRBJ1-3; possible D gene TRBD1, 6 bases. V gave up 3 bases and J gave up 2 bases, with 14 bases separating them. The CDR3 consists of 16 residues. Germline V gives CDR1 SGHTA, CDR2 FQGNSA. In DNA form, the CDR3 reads TGTGCCAGCAGCTTCCGGGGGGGCGCCCCTGGAAACACCATATATTTT. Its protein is CASSFRGGAPGNTIYF.

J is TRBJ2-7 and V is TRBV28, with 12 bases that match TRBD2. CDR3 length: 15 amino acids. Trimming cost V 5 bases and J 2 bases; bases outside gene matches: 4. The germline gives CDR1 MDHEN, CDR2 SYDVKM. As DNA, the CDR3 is TGTGCCAGCAGTCCTCGGACTAGCGGGGCCTACGAGCAGTACTTC. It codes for CASSPRTSGAYEQYF.

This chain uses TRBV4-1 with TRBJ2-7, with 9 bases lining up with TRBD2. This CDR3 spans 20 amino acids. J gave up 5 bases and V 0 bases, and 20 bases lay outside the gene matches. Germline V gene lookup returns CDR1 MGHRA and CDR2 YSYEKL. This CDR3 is CASSQDSHRFSGRGIHEQYF. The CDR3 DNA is TGCGCCAGCAGCCAAGATTCTCACAGGTTTAGCGGGAGAGGTATCCACGAGCAGTACTTC.

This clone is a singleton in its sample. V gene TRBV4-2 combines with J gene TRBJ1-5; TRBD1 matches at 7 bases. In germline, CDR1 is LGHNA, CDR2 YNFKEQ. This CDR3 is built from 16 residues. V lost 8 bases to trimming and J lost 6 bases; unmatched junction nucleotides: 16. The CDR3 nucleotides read TGTGCCAGCTCGGACCCGCAGGGGGTTTGGGCTCAGCCCCAGCATTTT. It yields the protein CASSDPQGVWAQPQHF.

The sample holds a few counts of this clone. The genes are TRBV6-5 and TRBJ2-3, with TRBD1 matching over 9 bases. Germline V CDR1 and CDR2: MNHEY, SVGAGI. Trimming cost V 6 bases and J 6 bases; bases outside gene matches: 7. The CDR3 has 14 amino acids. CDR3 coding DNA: TGTGCCAGCAGATACGGACAGGGGACGGATACGCAGTATTTT. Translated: CASRYGQGTDTQYF.

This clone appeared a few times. CDR3 loop: CATSRDRGFAGANVLTF. The CDR3 bases are TGTGCCACCAGCAGAGATCGGGGTTTCGCTGGGGCCAACGTCCTGACTTTC. This rearrangement joins TRBV15 to TRBJ2-6; TRBD2 might be the D (5 bases). CDR1 is LNHNV and CDR2 is YYDKDF in the germline V gene (reference sequence). The ends were cut back, 0 bases at V and 2 bases at J, with 11 bases in the middle. This CDR3 region has 17 residues.

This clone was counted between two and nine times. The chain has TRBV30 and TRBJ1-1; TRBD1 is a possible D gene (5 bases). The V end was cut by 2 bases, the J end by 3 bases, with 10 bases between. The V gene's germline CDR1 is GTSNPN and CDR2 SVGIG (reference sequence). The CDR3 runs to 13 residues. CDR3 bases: TGTGCCTGGAGTTTCCGGGGGGACACTGAAGCTTTCTTT. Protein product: CAWSFRGDTEAFF.